The 24 T cell receptor beta chains in this list originate from one sample, sequenced in a study of T cells in Graves' hyperthyroidism and ophthalmopathy. TCR beta CDR3 regions were amplified from RNA transcripts. TCR CDR3 regions were first amplified by RT-PCR with HTBI primers. TCRdb independently ran MiXCR on the multiplex PCR reads; one entry per CDR3 protein. The sample contains around 340,000 distinct CDR3 sequences, over 20% of which appear only once. Sequenced input: blood. These TCRs come from a woman aged 50 to 60 with Graves' hyperthyroidism.

The V and J genes are TRBV5-1 and TRBJ2-1, with D perhaps matching TRBD1 (5 bases). Germline loops: CDR1 SGHRS, CDR2 YFSETQ. The CDR3 is made up of 14 amino acids. V lost 4 bases and J 9 bases, leaving 17 bases between the germline ends. For the CDR3, the DNA is TGCGCCAGCAGCGGGCCGACAGCTTTCGGTGAGCAGTTCTTC. Translating gives CASSGPTAFGEQFF. The full variable domain, its missing parts supplied by reference TRBV5-1 and TRBJ2-1, is KAGVTQTPRYLIKTRGQQVTLSCSPISGHRSVSWYQQTPGQGLQFLFEYFSETQRNKGNFPGRFSGRQFSNSRSEMNVSTLELGDSALYLCASSGPTAFGEQFFGPGTRLTVL.

The chain combines TRBV6-6 with TRBJ2-7; D is perhaps TRBD2 (7 bases). The ends were cut back, 0 bases at V and 4 bases at J, with 16 bases in the middle. This CDR3 has 16 residues. Germline V gene data show CDR1 as MNHNY and CDR2 as SVGAGI (reference sequence). CDR3 sequence: CASSYSSGEGGYEQYF. The DNA of the CDR3 is TGTGCCAGCAGTTACTCGAGCGGGGAGGGGGGGTACGAGCAGTACTTC.

This clonotype appeared many times. The V and J genes are TRBV27 and TRBJ2-7; D gene ambiguous. V lost 2 bases and J 3 bases, leaving 8 bases between the germline ends. From germline, CDR1 is MNHEY and CDR2 SMNVEV (reference sequence). The CDR3 contains 13 residues. In DNA form, the CDR3 reads TGTGCCAGCAGTTTACGCGTCTACTACGAGCAGTACTTC. Its protein product is CASSLRVYYEQYF.

At least ten counts were recorded for this clonotype. The chain is built from TRBV12-3 or TRBV12-4 and TRBJ1-4, with a weak D call TRBD1 (6 bases). Trimming took off 6 bases at V and 0 bases at J, with 8 bases between the two ends. This CDR3 has 14 residues. CDR3 in amino acids: CASRRQATNEKLFF. The CDR3 coding sequence is TGTGCCAGCAGGAGACAGGCAACTAATGAAAAACTGTTTTTT.

The J gene is TRBJ1-1, the V gene TRBV4-2; D might be TRBD1 (5 bases). Trimming took off 1 base at V and 0 bases at J, with 9 bases between the two ends. The CDR3 contains 15 residues. Germline V lookup: CDR1 LGHNA, CDR2 YNFKEQ. The CDR3 spells CASSQAPGMNTEAFF. The CDR3 nucleotides are TGTGCCAGCAGCCAAGCCCCAGGGATGAACACTGAAGCTTTCTTT.

V is TRBV12-3 or TRBV12-4 and J is TRBJ1-5; a weak D match, TRBD1 (5 bases). The CDR3 has 15 residues. Trimming shortened V by 6 bases and J by 0 bases, and 12 bases separated the two germline ends. CDR3 sequence (DNA): TGTGCCAGCAGAGGCGGGACGGATAGCAATCAGCCCCAGCATTTT. It codes for CASRGGTDSNQPQHF.

To note about this clonotype: With a much larger clone just one base away, this may be a read error. The gene calls are TRBV6-2 or TRBV6-3 and TRBJ2-1; no clear D. The V gene's germline CDR1 is MNHEY and CDR2 SVGEGT. The CDR3 is 12 amino acids. V was trimmed by 2 bases and J by 6 bases, leaving 5 bases between them. Written as DNA, the CDR3 is TGTGCCAGCAGTTACCCCCCCAATGAGCAGTTCTTC. It translates to CASSYPPNEQFF.

The sample holds many counts of this clonotype. The rearrangement uses TRBV5-1 and TRBJ2-3, with D maybe TRBD2 (5 bases). CDR1 and CDR2 (germline): SGHRS, YFSETQ. V lost 0 bases and J 6 bases, leaving 11 bases between the germline ends. This CDR3 region has 14 residues. DNA of the CDR3: TGCGCCAGCAGCTTGGAGCTAGCTGCGGATACGCAGTATTTT. This gives the protein CASSLELAADTQYF.

This clonotype was recorded a few times. This chain connects TRBV19 to TRBJ1-5, with D uncertain. The V gene lost 6 bases and the J gene lost 10 bases, with 16 bases spanning the gap. CDR3 length: 13 amino acids. Germline CDR1 reads LNHDA; CDR2 reads SQIVND (reference sequence). CDR3 bases: TGTGCCAGTAGCCCTACGGCAGTAGCTCCCCAGCATTTT. Residues: CASSPTAVAPQHF.

This clonotype was detected only a few times. At one boundary the junction diverges from the germline segment, which might be a read error. The J gene is TRBJ2-4, the V gene TRBV30; D possibly corresponds to TRBD2 (5 bases). CDR1 is GTSNPN and CDR2 is SVGIG in the germline V gene (reference sequence). CDR3 length: 14 residues. CDR3 sequence: CAWMMDLAENIQYF. The CDR3 bases are TGTGCCTGGATGATGGATCTAGCCGAAAACATTCAGTACTTC.

This clonotype has ten or more counts. The V gene is TRBV12-3 or TRBV12-4, the J gene TRBJ2-1, with D tentatively TRBD1 (8 bases). V lost 7 bases and J lost 4, with 26 bases in between. The CDR3 has 18 residues. The DNA of the CDR3 is TGTGCCAGCACCCCAGGGCCGACAGGGGAGGGGCTATACAATGAGCAGTTCTTC. This translates into CASTPGPTGEGLYNEQFF.

Of note for this clonotype: With a much larger clone just one base away, this may be a read error. This sequence joins TRBV2 and TRBJ2-3; TRBD2 matches 7 bases. Germline trimming cut 6 bases from V and 4 bases from J; bases unmatched to any gene: 7. CDR1 and CDR2 from the germline V gene are SNHLY and FYNNEI. CDR3 length: 14 amino acids. The CDR3 reads CASRAGSYADTQYF. CDR3 DNA: TGTGCCAGCAGAGCGGGGTCTTACGCAGATACGCAGTATTTT.

This clonotype was seen a few times. The V gene is TRBV5-1, the J gene TRBJ2-1, with TRBD2 matching over 9 bases. This CDR3 is built from 16 residues. The ends lost 3 bases at V and 0 bases at J; junction bases unmatched: 4. Germline CDR1 and CDR2: SGHRS and YFSETQ. This CDR3 is CASSSSGRSSYNEQFF. CDR3 coding DNA: TGCGCCAGCAGCTCAAGCGGGAGGAGCTCCTACAATGAGCAGTTCTTC.

The rearrangement links TRBV5-1 to TRBJ1-4, with TRBD1 identical over 9 bases. The junction had 5 bases not matched to a gene; V was cut back by 2 bases and J by 9 bases. Looked up from germline, CDR1 is SGHRS and CDR2 is YFSETQ. The CDR3 has 14 residues. The CDR3: CASSFSGTGKKLFF. The CDR3 nucleotides read TGCGCCAGCAGCTTCTCCGGGACAGGGAAAAAACTGTTTTTT.

This clonotype was seen a few times. This sequence joins TRBV20-1 and TRBJ1-2; perhaps TRBD1 as D (6 bases). The germline CDR1 and CDR2 sequences are DFQATT and SNEGSKA (reference sequence). The CDR3 covers 16 residues. Trimming took 6 bases from V and 2 from J, leaving 22 bases between them. This CDR3 is CSAFKVRGGPNYGYTF. CDR3 nucleotide sequence: TGCAGTGCCTTCAAGGTACGTGGGGGGCCAAACTATGGCTACACCTTC.

V gene TRBV29-1 combines with J gene TRBJ2-7, with D uncertain. Deletions cut 5 bases from V and 1 base from J, with 12 bases between. The length of the CDR3 is 13 residues. Germline CDR1 and CDR2: SQVTM and ANQGSEA. The CDR3 loop reads CSVSITVSYEQYF. In DNA, the CDR3 is TGCAGCGTTTCGATTACAGTTTCCTACGAGCAGTACTTC.

This clonotype was seen many times. The J gene is TRBJ2-3, the V gene TRBV12-3 or TRBV12-4, with a possible D match to TRBD1 (6 bases). Trimming took 6 bases from V and 2 from J, leaving 12 bases between them. The length of the CDR3 is 14 residues. The CDR3 protein is CASSQQGSTDTQYF. The CDR3 nucleotides are TGTGCCAGCAGCCAACAGGGATCCACAGATACGCAGTATTTT.

This sequence joins TRBV6-1 and TRBJ1-2; 8 nucleotides line up with TRBD1. This CDR3 is built from 15 residues. In germline, CDR1 is MNHNS, CDR2 SASEGT. V shed 6 bases and J 4 bases; nucleotides not matched to a gene: 10. The CDR3 nucleotides are TGTGCCAGCAGCCCCCCGGCAGGGGGCTTCTATGGCTACACCTTC. It translates to CASSPPAGGFYGYTF.

The table lists this clonotype with many counts. The chain recombines TRBV28 with TRBJ2-1, with D perhaps TRBD2 (6 bases). V lost 7 bases and J 3 bases, leaving 16 bases between the germline ends. This CDR3 has 15 residues. The germline V gene has CDR1 MDHEN and CDR2 SYDVKM. The CDR3 loop reads CASIRGDWGYNEQFF. As DNA, the CDR3 is TGTGCCAGCATTAGAGGGGACTGGGGCTACAATGAGCAGTTCTTC.

As DNA, the CDR3 is TGTGCCAGCAGTTACGACCGGGACAGGGGAACTGAAGCTTTCTTT. This sequence encodes CASSYDRDRGTEAFF. V gene TRBV2 combines with J gene TRBJ1-1, with TRBD1 matching 10 bases. The germline V gene encodes CDR1 SNHLY and CDR2 FYNNEI. V lost 5 bases and J lost 5; bases outside the gene matches: 8. This CDR3 has 15 residues.

In the case of this clonotype: The final CDR3 position lacks the conserved phenylalanine or tryptophan, pointing to a likely read error. The gene calls are TRBV10-3 and TRBJ2-7; no clear D. V dropped 5 bases and J dropped 2 bases, with 7 bases sitting between them. Germline assignment: CDR1 ENHRY and CDR2 SYGVKD. The CDR3 contains 12 residues. The CDR3, as DNA: TGTGCCATCAGTTTAGGCACCTACGAGCAGTACCTC. As protein: CAISLGTYEQYL.

This clonotype was counted many times. Compared with germline, one end of the junction differs, possibly owing to a read error. This rearrangement joins TRBV5-1 to TRBJ1-4, with D maybe TRBD1 (5 bases). There are 15 residues in the CDR3. Germline values: CDR1 SGHRS, CDR2 YFSETQ. The CDR3 loop reads CASSLGGATNEKLFF. The CDR3 region has the DNA TGTGCCAGCAGTTTGGGGGGTGCAACTAATGAAAAACTGTTTTTT. Drawing the rest from reference TRBV5-1 and TRBJ1-4, the complete variable domain is KAGVTQTPRYLIKTRGQQVTLSCSPISGHRSVSWYQQTPGQGLQFLFEYFSETQRNKGNFPGRFSGRQFSNSRSEMNVSTLELGDSALYLCASSLGGATNEKLFFGSGTQLSVL.

This rearrangement joins TRBV11-2 to TRBJ2-2; a weak D match, TRBD2 (6 bases). The V and J ends lost 0 bases and 5 bases respectively, with 10 bases between them. Germline lookup yields CDR1 SGHAT and CDR2 FQNNGV. The CDR3 is made up of 15 amino acids. The CDR3 DNA reads as TGTGCCAGCAGCTTAGATTTAGGAGGGACCGGGGAGCTGTTTTTT. Protein: CASSLDLGGTGELFF.

CDR3 sequence: CASIPQGAKGKYQETQYF. In DNA, the CDR3 is TGTGCCAGCATACCCCAGGGGGCGAAAGGGAAATACCAAGAGACCCAGTACTTC. This chain joins TRBV6-1 and TRBJ2-5; 8 nucleotides align to TRBD1. The CDR3 loop spans 18 amino acids. Trimming removed 7 bases from V and 0 bases from J; junction bases left unmatched: 16. The V gene's germline CDR1 is MNHNS and CDR2 SASEGT.